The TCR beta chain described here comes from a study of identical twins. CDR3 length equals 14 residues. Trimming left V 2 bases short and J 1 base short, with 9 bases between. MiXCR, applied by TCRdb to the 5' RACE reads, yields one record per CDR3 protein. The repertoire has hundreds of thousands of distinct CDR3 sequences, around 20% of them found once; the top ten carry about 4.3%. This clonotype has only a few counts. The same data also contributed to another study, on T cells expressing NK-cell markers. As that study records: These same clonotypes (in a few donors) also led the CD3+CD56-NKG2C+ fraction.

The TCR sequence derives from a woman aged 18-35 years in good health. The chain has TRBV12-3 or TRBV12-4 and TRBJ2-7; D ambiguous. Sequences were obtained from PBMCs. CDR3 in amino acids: CASSLFPTSYEQYF. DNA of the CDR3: TGTGCCAGCAGTTTATTCCCGACGTCCTACGAGCAGTACTTC.